This entry describes one TCR beta chain. Its antigen specificity is not known. No base quality values were provided; no much bigger clone lies one nucleotide off. A distance of 8 bases separates the germline ends of V and J, which lose 8 bases and 0 bases respectively. Its CDR3 holds 13 amino acids, cysteine through phenylalanine. The sequence is cut down to CDR3 DNA, 39 bases in frame from base 1. As encoded in the germline V gene, CDR1 is SGHAT while CDR2 is FQNNGV. The sample originates from a study of OX40 agonist ivuxolimab in advanced cancers. General notes on the study: The costimulatory receptor OX40 (CD134) was targeted by ivuxolimab, a fully human IgG2 agonistic monoclonal antibody. Partial responses occurred in three dose-escalation patients, of whom one had hepatocellular carcinoma and two had cutaneous melanoma. The dose-escalation cohort was 82.7% male with a mean age of about 58 years, ranging from about 20 to 85. Prior anti-PD-1, anti-PD-L1 or anti-CTLA-4 therapy was permitted, and checkpoint inhibitors had been received by roughly 42% of dose-escalation patients. Of the roughly 51 patients in dose escalation, around 19 had hepatocellular carcinoma, approximately 15 had melanoma, 9 had renal cell carcinoma and 9 had head and neck cancer. The paper reports the monotherapy dose-escalation portion (N of about 50 patients) of the phase I ivuxolimab trial. Intravenous ivuxolimab was administered to patients every 2 weeks at six dose levels: 0.01, 0.1, 0.3, 1.5, 3 and 10 mg/kg. Peripheral TCRbeta sequencing was intended to test whether TCR sequence diversity was altered and clonal T-cell expansion was caused by ivuxolimab.

Beyond this particular receptor, the publication reports: Low levels of normalized T-cell clonal expansion were also seen in some patients who did not respond. In the 0.1-3.0 mg/kg groups, partial responders had among the lowest normalized peripheral clonal expansion, particularly in CD8+ T cells. The antigen specificity of the clonally expanded peripheral T cells was not determined. After ivuxolimab, expanded clones were on average more numerous among CD8+ T cells than among CD4+ T cells. Clonal expansion of both CD4+ and CD8+ blood T cells was observed from baseline to week 6 at doses 0.1 to 3.0 mg/kg.

Patients with a history of autoimmune disease or receiving systemic immunosuppression were excluded from the trial. Peripheral blood for TCR sequencing was collected from all dose cohorts at baseline, on cycle 4 day 1, and on cycle 7 day 1. Samples came from an open-label, multicenter, first-in-human phase I dose-escalation trial of ivuxolimab. Adults with locally advanced or metastatic melanoma, renal cell, hepatocellular, or head and neck squamous cell carcinoma were enrolled in the trial. CD4+ and CD8+ T cells were sorted separately from peripheral blood before TCR sequencing. Genomic DNA was isolated from the sorted cells so that the TCRbeta CDR3 region could be sequenced. The immunoSEQ Assay was used for sequencing of TCRbeta CDR3 regions. The table comes from immuneACCESS by way of TCRdb, which keeps in-frame sequences with V and J called. Part of the clones is missing from these tables; in studies checked, under half for an unresolved V gene and the rest for unknown reasons. The sample includes roughly 70,000 clones, with around 86% observed a single time. About 8.2% of the sample is held by the ten biggest clonotypes.

The TCR originated in an adult with an advanced solid tumor such as melanoma, head and neck, liver or kidney cancer. Rearrangement joined TRBV11-2 to TRBJ1-3; no confident D gene assignment can be made. Source: CD4+ or CD8+ T cells sorted from blood, taken in a trial of the OX40 agonist ivuxolimab. The DNA is TGTGCCAGCGAGCTGGCCTCTGGAAACACCATATATTTT. Translation gives CASELASGNTIYF.